The rows below give T cell receptor beta chains drawn from one sample of a study of blood T cell repertoires in COVID-19. The protocol was immunoSEQ multiplex PCR, while the TCRdb copy is restricted to in-frame clones and leaves out a portion. The repertoire holds over 300,000 clones, with 90% as singletons. The source material was peripheral blood. These receptors all come from a young man with active or convalescent COVID-19. The CDR3 runs from the conserved cysteine through the conserved F or W. A D gene is named only where the DNA matches it firmly. Rows give clone size only sometimes, using once, few, many, or a class for an expanded clone.

>13|TRBV19|-|-|TRBJ1-6
TGTGCCAGTAGTCCGGGGGATTATTCACCCCTCCACTTT
CASSPGDYSPLHF
>15|TRBV5-6|TRBD1|-|TRBJ2-1
TGTGCCAGCAGCTTGGGGACAGGGGCTTACAATGAGCAGTTCTTC
CASSLGTGAYNEQFF
>15|TRBV7-2|-|-|TRBJ1-5
TGTGCCAGCAGCTTGCAGGAGGCCGGCAATCAGCCCCAGCATTTT
CASSLQEAGNQPQHF
>17|TRBV28|TRBD1|-|TRBJ1-2
TGTGCCAGCAGTCATGGACAGGGGGCGTCGTGGTTCGGTGGCTACACCTTC
CASSHGQGASWFGGYTF
>14|TRBV11-3|-|-|TRBJ2-3
TGTGCCAGCAGCCCCGGACATAGCACAGATACGCAGTATTTT
CASSPGHSTDTQYF
>16|TRBV10-3|-|-|TRBJ2-7
TGTGCCATCAGTGAAATAGCCGGTATAAACTACTACGAGCAGTACTTC
CAISEIAGINYYEQYF
>14|TRBV7-2|-|-|TRBJ1-2
TGTGCCAGCACCTCTCGGGGGGCGGTCTATGGCTACACCTTC
CASTSRGAVYGYTF
>16|TRBV28|-|-|TRBJ2-2
TGTGCCAGCAGTTTAAGTCAGGGGTCGCCTACCGGGGAGCTGTTTTTT
CASSLSQGSPTGELFF
>16|TRBV4-3|-|-|TRBJ1-1
TGCGCCAGCAGCCAAGATCCCAACCGGGACACCGGAGAAGCTTTCTTT
CASSQDPNRDTGEAFF
>13|TRBV6-5|TRBD1|-|TRBJ1-2
TGTGCCATCAATACGAGTCAGGGGGCTGGCTACACCTTC
CAINTSQGAGYTF
>11|TRBV29-1|TRBD1|-|TRBJ2-1
TGCAGCGCCGAGAAGGGACAGGGACAGTTCTTC
CSAEKGQGQFF
>15|TRBV19|-|-|TRBJ2-2
TGTGCCAGTAGTATGTTCGGTGGACTTCCCGGGGAGCTGTTTTTT
CASSMFGGLPGELFF
>14|TRBV28|-|-|TRBJ1-1
TGTGCCAGCACCCTCGGAGGAGCTGGCACTGAAGCTTTCTTT
CASTLGGAGTEAFF
>16|TRBV10-3|-|-|TRBJ1-5
TGTGCCATCAGTGGTTCGGGGGGGGATAGCAATCAGCCCCAGCATTTT
CAISGSGGDSNQPQHF
>16|TRBV18|TRBD1|-|TRBJ1-1
TGTGCCAGCTCACCGATAGGGACAGGGGGCTTGGGTGAAGCTTTCTTT
CASSPIGTGGLGEAFF
>15|TRBV19|TRBD1|-|TRBJ2-3
TGTGCCAGTAGTATAGGGGACAGGGTTTTAGATACGCAGTATTTT
CASSIGDRVLDTQYF
>13|TRBV28|-|-|TRBJ1-5
TGTGCCAGCAGTGGGACATCCGATCAGCCCCAGCATTTT
CASSGTSDQPQHF
>15|TRBV9|-|-|TRBJ1-5
TGTGCCAGCAGCGAAAACGGGACACCTAATCAGCCCCAGCATTTT
CASSENGTPNQPQHF
>17|TRBV6-2/TRBV6-3|-|-|TRBJ2-7
TGTGCCAGCAGTTACGAGGCTCCTTTAGTAACTGTAAACGAGCAGTACTTC
CASSYEAPLVTVNEQYF
>17|TRBV4-1|TRBD2|-|TRBJ2-7
TGCGCCAGCAGCCAAGATCCCCGACTAGCGGGAGGGAATGAGCAGTACTTC
CASSQDPRLAGGNEQYF
>14|TRBV11-2|TRBD1|-|TRBJ2-7
TGTGCCAGCCGTAGGGGGCCCGGACTCTACGAGCAGTACTTC
CASRRGPGLYEQYF
>13|TRBV24-1|-|-|TRBJ2-7
TGTGCCACCAGTGATCCCGGGACTCCGGTGCAGTACTTC
CATSDPGTPVQYF
>12|TRBV28|-|-|TRBJ1-1
TGTGCCAGCAGCCGGACATTCACTGAAGCTTTCTTT
CASSRTFTEAFF
>16|TRBV9|-|-|TRBJ2-2
TGTGCCAGCACCGCCCGGGGAAGTGAGAACACCGGGGAGCTGTTTTTT
CASTARGSENTGELFF
>12|TRBV29-1|-|-|TRBJ2-7
TGCAGCGTCGGAGTAGAAGCCCACGAGCAGTACTTC
CSVGVEAHEQYF
>14|TRBV30|TRBD2|-|TRBJ2-7
TGTGCCTGGGACCTGAAGCTAGCGGTTAACGAGCAGTACTTC
CAWDLKLAVNEQYF
>16|TRBV9|TRBD1|-|TRBJ2-2
TGTGCCAGCAGCGAGAGTAGGGCAGGGGGTACCGGGGAGCTGTTTTTT
CASSESRAGGTGELFF
>12|TRBV12-5|TRBD1|-|TRBJ1-2
TGTGCTAGTGGTCGGACAGGTGGTGGCTACACCTTC
CASGRTGGGYTF
>11|TRBV28|-|-|TRBJ2-7
TGTGCCAGCAGTTTTCGGGTCGAGCAGTACTTC
CASSFRVEQYF
>16|TRBV6-2/TRBV6-3|-|-|TRBJ2-7
TGTGCCAGCAGCTGGGCCAGGAACTTGAGCTCCTACGAGCAGTACTTC
CASSWARNLSSYEQYF
>13|TRBV2|-|-|TRBJ1-4
TGTGCCACGAAATACAGGGCTAATGAAAAACTGTTTTTT
CATKYRANEKLFF
>15|TRBV5-3|TRBD2|-|TRBJ2-7
TGTGCCAGAAGCGACTGCCGGACTAGTTCCTACGAGCAGTACTTC
CARSDCRTSSYEQYF
>15|TRBV30|TRBD1|-|TRBJ1-3
TGTGCCTGGGAAGGACAGGGAAGCTCTGGAAACACCATATATTTT
CAWEGQGSSGNTIYF
>16|TRBV9|TRBD2|-|TRBJ2-3
TGTGCCAGCAGCGTCGAACCGGGACTAGTAAAAGATACGCAGTATTTT
CASSVEPGLVKDTQYF
>15|TRBV6-6|-|few|TRBJ1-1
TGTGCCAGCAGTTTCCTAGGGGGAGTGGGTACTGAAGCTTTCTTT
CASSFLGGVGTEAFF
>17|TRBV2|TRBD1|-|TRBJ2-7
TGTGCCAGCCCCAACTCACCGGGACAGGGAAGCTCCTACGAGCAGTACTTC
CASPNSPGQGSSYEQYF
>12|TRBV6-5|-|-|TRBJ2-1
TGTGCCAGCAGCGGAGTCTACAATGAGCAGTTCTTC
CASSGVYNEQFF
>15|TRBV10-1|-|-|TRBJ2-7
TGCGCCAGCAGCCACTACGGGGATAGCTCCTACGAGCAGTACTTC
CASSHYGDSSYEQYF
>13|TRBV5-1|-|-|TRBJ2-5
TGCGCCAGCAGCTTTACAGCAAAAGAGACCCAGTACTTC
CASSFTAKETQYF
>12|TRBV19|-|-|TRBJ1-6
TGTGCCAGTTCCCCCCCCGGGGGATCGCTCCACTTT
CASSPPGGSLHF
>16|TRBV6-5|-|-|TRBJ1-2
TGTGCCAGCAGTTACGAACGACAGAAACAACACTATGGCTACACCTTC
CASSYERQKQHYGYTF
>17|TRBV7-2|-|-|TRBJ2-3
TGTGCCAGCAGCTTAGGACGCTCGGACTGGAGCACAGATACGCAGTATTTT
CASSLGRSDWSTDTQYF
>16|TRBV19|-|-|TRBJ2-4
TGTGCCAGTAGTATAGTCTCTGGCTTAGCCAAAAACATTCAGTACTTC
CASSIVSGLAKNIQYF
>11|TRBV6-6|-|-|TRBJ1-2
TGTGCCAGCAGGTCTAGCAGGGGTCATACCTTC
CASRSSRGHTF